Listed below are T cell receptor beta chains from one sample, sequenced in a study of shared clonotypes between healthy human individuals. The table came from immunoSEQ multiplex PCR; TCRdb's copy has only in-frame clones and leaves some out. The table lists around 500,000 clones, less than 80% of them singletons. Specimen: PBMCs. The receptors stem from a woman aged 40 to 50 in good health. Some clones in this sample may be carry-over from other donors' samples. The conserved cysteine and the conserved F or W are not part of the CDR3 here. The listing skips clone size in some rows; elsewhere it reads once, few, many or a size class.

size,V,J,CDR3
NA,TRBV28,TRBJ2-1,ASSPTLGEQF
NA,TRBV7-9,TRBJ2-1,ASSLGLAGGPSRNEQF
NA,TRBV6-6,TRBJ2-7,ASSYALAGAREQY
NA,TRBV7-2,TRBJ1-1,ASSTGTVTEAF
NA,TRBV11-3,TRBJ2-3,ASSLTGTTDTQY
NA,TRBV18,TRBJ1-2,ASSMTGDYYGYT
NA,TRBV4-2,TRBJ1-5,ASSLAVKGNQPQH
NA,TRBV30,TRBJ2-1,AWTRSSYNEQF
NA,TRBV11-1,TRBJ2-7,ASSFFGQGIYEQY
once,TRBV15,TRBJ2-1,ATSRDRTEFRRNEQF
once,TRBV25-1,TRBJ2-1,ASSEYSAGHNEQF
few,TRBV10-3,TRBJ2-2,AISETSGTSGSRGTGELF
NA,TRBV29-1,TRBJ2-5,SVETQDRLETQY
NA,TRBV10-3,TRBJ1-1,AISDNTEAF
NA,TRBV2,TRBJ2-5,ASSDRGRTQY
NA,TRBV30,TRBJ2-1,AWSGPGTEESSYNEQF
few,TRBV7-2,TRBJ2-7,ASSLMTSGVSYEQY
NA,TRBV10-2,TRBJ1-2,ASTPGQYYGYT
NA,TRBV5-8,TRBJ2-7,ASTDRVTYEQY
NA,TRBV7-7,TRBJ1-1,ASSPLLGLNTEAF
NA,TRBV4-3,TRBJ2-5,ASSQVPGGEPGETQY
NA,TRBV19,TRBJ1-4,ARRTGNNEKLF
NA,TRBV10-3,TRBJ1-2,AIGRDGDYGYT
NA,TRBV18,TRBJ2-1,ASSARTSRSGEQF
NA,TRBV4-2,TRBJ2-6,ASSQSATGANVLT
NA,TRBV7-2,TRBJ2-1,ASSYTSGFYNEQF
NA,TRBV6-1,TRBJ1-3,ASSVTGTGNTIY
NA,TRBV7-6,TRBJ2-1,ATLRIANNEQF
NA,TRBV27,TRBJ2-1,ASSFASAGDYHNEQF
NA,TRBV28,TRBJ1-2,ASSFNRYGYT
NA,TRBV10-3,TRBJ2-5,AISDGLAGRETQY
NA,TRBV28,TRBJ1-2,ASSTTPQGAGYGYT
NA,TRBV4-1,TRBJ2-7,ASSPYGPYEQY
NA,TRBV25-1,TRBJ2-1,ASSVQGFDEQF
few,TRBV7-3,TRBJ2-2,ASSLTGTGELF
NA,TRBV7-3,TRBJ2-1,ASSPPGIAGGPKEQF
NA,TRBV7-8,TRBJ2-1,ASTLRIENEQF
few,TRBV6-1,TRBJ1-2,ASSDPRQANYGYT
NA,TRBV11-2,TRBJ2-2,ASSYPPGQGWTGELF
NA,TRBV10-2,TRBJ2-1,ASSEFLAGVYNEQF
NA,TRBV5-1,TRBJ2-5,ASSLETAAETQY
NA,TRBV29-1,TRBJ2-1,SAGLAPGNNEQF
NA,TRBV6-6,TRBJ2-1,ASSPGTSGRAGEQF
NA,TRBV30,TRBJ2-7,AWSVGFYEQY
NA,TRBV19,TRBJ2-2,ASSTFVGSAGELF
NA,TRBV6-4,TRBJ2-2,ASSDSTNGSGELF
NA,TRBV5-8,TRBJ2-3,ASLVDTDTQY